The 31 T cell receptor beta chains listed next were all sequenced from one sample in a study of shared clonotypes between healthy human individuals. Method: immunoSEQ multiplex PCR; TCRdb's copy keeps in-frame clones and lacks some. The repertoire holds 2,500,000 or so clones, around 92% seen once, with around 0.35% in the top ten. Sequencing used naive CD4+ T cells from PBMCs. As to subset: CD45RA+ positively selected. These receptors all come from a man aged 18 to 30 in good health. Some clones in this sample may be carry-over from other donors' samples.

The J gene is TRBJ2-2, the V gene TRBV2, with D possibly being TRBD1 or TRBD2 (6 bases each). The CDR3 totals 14 residues. CDR1 and CDR2 (germline): SNHLY, FYNNEI. The V end lost 3 bases, the J end lost 6 bases, and 11 bases lay between the germline ends. The CDR3 DNA follows: TGTGCCAGCAGTGATGCTCGGGGGCCCGGGGAGCTGTTTTTT. This encodes CASSDARGPGELFF.

The V and J genes are TRBV6-5 and TRBJ1-3, with D tentatively TRBD1 (6 bases). Germline CDR1 MNHEY, CDR2 SVGAGI. The CDR3 extends over 14 amino acids. V was clipped by 6 bases and J by 7 bases, with 16 bases between them. CDR3 loop: CASSLNGQLNTIYF. CDR3 coding DNA: TGTGCCAGCAGCCTCAACGGACAGCTTAACACCATATATTTT.

Notes on this clone: This CDR3 is also generated by other DNA sequences in the sample. The V and J genes are TRBV7-2 and TRBJ1-3; D is unclear. The CDR3 spans 13 residues. Germline V CDR1 and CDR2: SGHTA, FQGNSA. The V end lost 3 bases, the J end lost 3 bases, and 6 bases lay between the germline ends. The CDR3: CASSLTSGNTIYF. In DNA, the CDR3 is TGTGCCAGCAGCTTGACCAGTGGAAACACCATATATTTT.

J is TRBJ1-1 and V is TRBV9, with D tentatively TRBD1 (6 bases). V was cut by 4 bases and J by 3 bases, with 13 bases left in between. The CDR3 extends over 14 amino acids. The germline V gene encodes CDR1 SGDLS and CDR2 YYNGEE. CDR3 sequence reads: CASSQGRRDTEAFF. CDR3 bases: TGTGCCAGCAGCCAGGGGCGTAGGGACACTGAAGCTTTCTTT. Combining the CDR3 with reference TRBV9 and TRBJ1-1 gives the whole variable domain DSGVTQTPKHLITATGQRVTLRCSPRSGDLSVYWYQQSLDQGLQFLIQYYNGEERAKGNILERFSAQQFPDLHSELNLSSLELGDSALYFCASSQGRRDTEAFFGQGTRLTVV.

This clone was counted once. This chain joins TRBV4-3 and TRBJ2-3; no definite D call. In germline, CDR1 is LGHNA, CDR2 YSLEER. The CDR3 contains 14 residues. V was pared by 1 base and J by 4 bases, with 9 bases between. The CDR3 bases are TGCGCCAGCAGCCAAGCGAGAGCGTCAGATACGCAGTATTTT. Translating gives CASSQARASDTQYF.

This clone was found once. The gene calls are TRBV28 and TRBJ2-3, with 8 positions matching TRBD2. J gave up 5 bases and V 5 bases, and 15 bases lay outside the gene matches. Looked up from germline, CDR1 is MDHEN and CDR2 is SYDVKM. The CDR3 totals 17 residues. Here the CDR3 DNA reads TGTGCCAGCAGTGCACCCCTCATACGGGAGGGTGGAGATACGCAGTATTTT. Translating it yields CASSAPLIREGGDTQYF.

The genes are TRBV19 and TRBJ1-2, with 8 bases fitting TRBD1. Germline V gives CDR1 LNHDA, CDR2 SQIVND (reference sequence). V lost 5 bases and J lost 12; bases outside the gene matches: 14. CDR3 length: 14 amino acids. The CDR3, as DNA: TGTGCCAGTAGTCCCCCCGGGGACAGGCCGAGGCACACCTTC. Amino acids: CASSPPGDRPRHTF.

CDR3 protein: CASSERGYEQYF. The CDR3 region has the DNA TGTGCCAGCTCGGAGAGGGGCTACGAGCAGTACTTC. This sequence joins TRBV28 and TRBJ2-7; D is perhaps TRBD1 or TRBD2 (5 bases each). The V gene's germline CDR1 is MDHEN and CDR2 SYDVKM. The ends were cut back, 8 bases at V and 3 bases at J, with 11 bases in the middle. This CDR3 contains 12 residues.

The V gene is TRBV29-1, the J gene TRBJ2-3, with D unresolved. From germline, CDR1 is SQVTM and CDR2 ANQGSEA. The CDR3 consists of 11 residues. V was shortened by 7 bases and J by 2 bases, with 7 bases between the two germline ends. The CDR3 reads CSARNTDTQYF. In DNA, the CDR3 is TGCAGCGCCAGGAACACAGATACGCAGTATTTT.

This rearrangement joins TRBV7-3 to TRBJ1-1; D perhaps matches TRBD1 (5 bases). The CDR3 loop spans 16 amino acids. Deletions cut 1 base from V and 2 bases from J, with 14 bases between. Germline-derived CDR1 and CDR2 are SGHTA and FQGTGA. This chain's CDR3 is CASSLMSPGHNTEAFF. The CDR3 region has the DNA TGTGCCAGCAGCTTAATGTCTCCTGGACATAACACTGAAGCTTTCTTT.

J is TRBJ2-2 and V is TRBV19; TRBD2 matches at 14 bases. The V gene end was trimmed by 9 bases and the J gene end by 4 bases; junction bases not matched to a gene: 10. This CDR3 region has 17 residues. The germline V gene has CDR1 LNHDA and CDR2 SQIVND (reference sequence). CDR3 loop: CASSRGTSGRGTGELFF. CDR3 coding DNA: TGTGCCAGCTCACGTGGGACTAGCGGGAGAGGCACCGGGGAGCTGTTTTTT.

Comments on this clone: Other DNA sequences within the sample encode an identical CDR3. The J gene is TRBJ2-5, the V gene TRBV28; a possible D gene is TRBD2 (5 bases). Germline CDR1 is MDHEN and CDR2 is SYDVKM. This CDR3 comprises 14 residues. The V end was cut by 4 bases, the J end by 5 bases, with 14 bases between. This chain's CDR3 is CASSSPSGLETQYF. DNA for the CDR3: TGTGCCAGCAGTTCCCCGTCGGGGTTGGAGACCCAGTACTTC.

The V and J genes are TRBV11-2 and TRBJ1-3; D perhaps matches TRBD1 (6 bases). V dropped 5 bases and J dropped 2 bases, with 13 bases sitting between them. The CDR3 contains 15 residues. From germline, CDR1 is SGHAT and CDR2 FQNNGV. CDR3 nucleotide sequence: TGTGCCAGCAGCACCCTTGGACAGACTGGAAACACCATATATTTT. Protein: CASSTLGQTGNTIYF.

This chain uses TRBV18 with TRBJ2-1, with 8 bases fitting TRBD2. The CDR3 is 17 amino acids. The germline V gene encodes CDR1 KGHSH and CDR2 LQKENI. The V and J ends lost 0 bases and 3 bases, in that order; junction bases with no gene match: 7. Here the CDR3 DNA reads TGTGCCAGCTCACCACCGGGCAGCGGGAGTATCTACAATGAGCAGTTCTTC. Translation gives CASSPPGSGSIYNEQFF.

The rearrangement uses TRBV29-1 and TRBJ1-1, with unresolved D. The CDR3 loop spans 11 amino acids. V gave up 5 bases and J gave up 9 bases, with 13 bases separating them. Germline CDR1 and CDR2: SQVTM and ANQGSEA. CDR3 in DNA: TGCAGCGTTACAGAAAGGATTCAAGCTTTCTTT. This encodes CSVTERIQAFF.

The rearrangement joins TRBV5-1 to TRBJ2-1, with TRBD2 matching 7 bases. The CDR3 has 14 amino acids. Germline V CDR1 and CDR2: SGHRS, YFSETQ. V was clipped by 0 bases and J by 6 bases; unmatched bases: 3. In DNA form, the CDR3 reads TGCGCCAGCAGCTTGGTACTAGCGCCCAATGAGCAGTTCTTC. It specifies CASSLVLAPNEQFF.

The rearrangement uses TRBV14 and TRBJ2-2; 8 bases are a match to TRBD2. Germline CDR1 and CDR2: SGHDN and FVKESK. The CDR3 is made up of 16 amino acids. Trimming took 4 bases from V and 7 from J; bases not matched to a gene: 11. The CDR3 sequence: CASSPATAGEVGELFF. In DNA form, the CDR3 reads TGTGCCAGCAGCCCCGCAACAGCGGGAGAAGTCGGGGAGCTGTTTTTT.

The J gene is TRBJ2-3, the V gene TRBV27; weak D call: TRBD2 (5 bases). Trimming took 3 bases from V and 0 from J, leaving 10 bases between them. The CDR3 is 15 residues long. Germline CDR1 reads MNHEY; CDR2 reads SMNVEV (reference sequence). The CDR3 nucleotides are TGTGCCAGCAGTTTTTGGAGGACTAGCACAGATACGCAGTATTTT. The encoded protein is CASSFWRTSTDTQYF.

Details on this clone: The same CDR3 arises from other DNA sequences in this sample as well. The J gene is TRBJ2-1, the V gene TRBV20-1, with D unresolved. This CDR3 has 10 amino acids. CDR1 and CDR2 from the germline V gene are DFQATT and SNEGSKA (reference sequence). Trimming removed 6 bases at V and 4 bases at J, with 4 bases between. In nucleotides, the CDR3 is TGCAGTGCGAAGTACAATGAGCAGTTCTTC. Residues: CSAKYNEQFF.

V gene TRBV28 combines with J gene TRBJ1-2; 7 bases are shared with TRBD1. With V trimmed by 8 bases and J by 7 bases, 13 bases remained unmatched. The length of the CDR3 is 14 residues. The V gene's germline CDR1 is MDHEN and CDR2 SYDVKM. Here the CDR3 DNA reads TGTGCCAGCCTGACCGGGACAGTCTTCGGTGGCTACACCTTC. Its protein is CASLTGTVFGGYTF.

This chain uses TRBV7-2 with TRBJ2-5; D call uncertain. Germline V CDR1 and CDR2: SGHTA, FQGNSA. The CDR3 covers 14 residues. The germline V and J ends were trimmed by 1 base and 1 base, with 7 bases remaining between them. The CDR3 is CASSLGTSQETQYF. The CDR3 DNA is TGTGCCAGCAGCTTAGGAACGAGCCAAGAGACCCAGTACTTC.

The rearrangement uses TRBV2 and TRBJ1-1; 8 bases match TRBD1. The CDR3 covers 14 residues. The V gene's germline CDR1 is SNHLY and CDR2 FYNNEI. With 6 bases clipped from V and 0 bases from J, the junction kept 3 bases outside the gene matches. CDR3 sequence: CASRRGQVNTEAFF. CDR3 DNA: TGTGCCAGCAGGCGGGGACAGGTGAACACTGAAGCTTTCTTT.

The chain joins TRBV6-5 to TRBJ1-2; no clear D gene. With 0 bases removed from V and 4 bases from J, the gap between germline ends came to 12 bases. The germline CDR1 and CDR2 sequences are MNHEY and SVGAGI. This CDR3 spans 15 amino acids. The chain's CDR3 is CASSYSASLVYGYTF. The CDR3 bases are TGTGCCAGCAGTTACTCGGCCAGTCTTGTCTATGGCTACACCTTC.

The chain has TRBV5-5 and TRBJ1-5; D call uncertain. The CDR3 spans 18 residues. CDR1 is SGHKS and CDR2 is YYEKEE in the germline V gene (reference sequence). V was pared by 4 bases and J by 0 bases, with 20 bases between. CDR3 loop: CASSRTAATSYSNQPQHF. In DNA, the CDR3 is TGTGCCAGCAGCCGAACCGCAGCGACTAGCTATAGCAATCAGCCCCAGCATTTT.

J is TRBJ1-5 and V is TRBV7-2; maybe TRBD1 (5 bases). The CDR3 runs 16 residues. CDR1 is SGHTA, CDR2 FQGNSA, per germline. V shed 3 bases and J shed 4 bases, with 16 bases lying between them. CDR3: CASSFFGGRGNQPQHF. The CDR3 bases are TGTGCCAGCAGCTTTTTTGGGGGTAGGGGAAATCAGCCCCAGCATTTT.

This clone has more than one count but fewer than ten. This rearrangement joins TRBV6-1 to TRBJ1-5; D might be TRBD1 (5 bases). This CDR3 has 13 amino acids. V dropped 7 bases and J dropped 0 bases, with 7 bases sitting between them. Germline assignment: CDR1 MNHNS and CDR2 SASEGT. The CDR3 is CASKGDSNQPQHF. Written as DNA, the CDR3 is TGTGCCAGCAAAGGGGATAGCAATCAGCCCCAGCATTTT.

V is TRBV19 and J is TRBJ2-1, with D unclear. Germline CDR1 reads LNHDA; CDR2 reads SQIVND (reference sequence). Trimming cost V 2 bases and J 3 bases, with 8 bases left between them. The CDR3 consists of 14 residues. In DNA, the CDR3 is TGTGCCAGTAGTATAAAAAGCAGCTACAATGAGCAGTTCTTC. This codes for CASSIKSSYNEQFF.

V gene TRBV5-8 combines with J gene TRBJ1-5; D possibly corresponds to TRBD1 (6 bases). The V and J ends lost 5 bases and 6 bases respectively, with 15 bases between them. Germline CDR1 is SGHTS and CDR2 is YDEGEE. The CDR3 loop spans 14 amino acids. The DNA of the CDR3 is TGTGCCAGCAGGCCTAGGGGGGGATCTCAGCCCCAGCATTTT. Its protein is CASRPRGGSQPQHF.

The V gene is TRBV5-6, the J gene TRBJ1-2; D may be TRBD1 (6 bases). The CDR3 loop spans 13 amino acids. Germline V gene sequence: CDR1 SGHDT, CDR2 YYEEEE. Trimming shortened V by 3 bases and J by 8 bases, and 14 bases separated the two germline ends. The CDR3 is CASSYTDRIGYTF. CDR3 DNA: TGTGCCAGCAGCTATACAGACAGGATCGGCTACACCTTC.

About this clone itself: The sample contains more than one DNA sequence encoding this CDR3. V and J are TRBV6-5 and TRBJ2-7; D gene uncertain. Germline lookup yields CDR1 MNHEY and CDR2 SVGAGI. V was trimmed by 6 bases and J by 7 bases, leaving 10 bases between them. CDR3 size: 11 residues. CDR3 residues: CASSLGGEQYF. CDR3 nucleotide sequence: TGTGCCAGCAGCCTTGGTGGTGAGCAGTACTTC.

V usage is TRBV2 and J usage is TRBJ2-3; 9 bases agree with TRBD2. The CDR3 extends over 16 amino acids. Germline V CDR1 and CDR2: SNHLY, FYNNEI. V was pared by 6 bases and J by 6 bases, with 13 bases of the junction left unmatched. For the CDR3, the DNA is TGTGCCAGCAGCCAAGGGATTAGCGGGAGCGGGGATACGCAGTATTTT. It is translated as CASSQGISGSGDTQYF.